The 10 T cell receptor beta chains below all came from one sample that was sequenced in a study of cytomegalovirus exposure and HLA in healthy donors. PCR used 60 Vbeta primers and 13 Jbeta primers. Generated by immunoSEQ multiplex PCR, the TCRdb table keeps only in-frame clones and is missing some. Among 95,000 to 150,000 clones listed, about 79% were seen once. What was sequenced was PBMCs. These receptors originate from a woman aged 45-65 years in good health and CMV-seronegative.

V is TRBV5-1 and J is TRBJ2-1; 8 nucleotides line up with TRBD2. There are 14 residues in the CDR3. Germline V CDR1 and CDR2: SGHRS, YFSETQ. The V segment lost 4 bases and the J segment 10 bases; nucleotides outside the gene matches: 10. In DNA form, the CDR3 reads TGCGCCAGCAGCCGGAGGACTAGCCCAAACGAGCAGTTCTTC. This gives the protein CASSRRTSPNEQFF.

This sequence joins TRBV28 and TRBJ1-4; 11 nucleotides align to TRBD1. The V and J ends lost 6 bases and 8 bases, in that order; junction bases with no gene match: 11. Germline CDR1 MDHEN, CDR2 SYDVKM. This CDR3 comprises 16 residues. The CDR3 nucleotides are TGTGCCAGCAGAAAAGTTTATGGGACAGGGGGAGAAAAACTGTTTTTT. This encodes CASRKVYGTGGEKLFF.

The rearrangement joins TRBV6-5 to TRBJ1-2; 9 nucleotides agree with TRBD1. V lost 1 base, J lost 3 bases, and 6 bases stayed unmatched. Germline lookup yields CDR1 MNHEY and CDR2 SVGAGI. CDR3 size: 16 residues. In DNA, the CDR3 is TGTGCCAGCAGTTACTTGTGGGACAGGGCCGACTATGGCTACACCTTC. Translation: CASSYLWDRADYGYTF.

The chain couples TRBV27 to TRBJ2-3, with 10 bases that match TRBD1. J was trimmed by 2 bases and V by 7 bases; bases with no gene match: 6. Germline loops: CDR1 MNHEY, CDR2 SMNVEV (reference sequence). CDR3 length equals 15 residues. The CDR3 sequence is CASTPGTGATDTQYF. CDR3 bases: TGTGCCAGCACCCCTGGGACAGGGGCCACAGATACGCAGTATTTT.

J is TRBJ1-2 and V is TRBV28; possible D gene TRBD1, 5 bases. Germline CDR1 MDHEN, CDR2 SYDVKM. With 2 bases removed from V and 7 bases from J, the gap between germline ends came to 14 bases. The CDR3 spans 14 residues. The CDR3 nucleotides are TGTGCCAGCAGTTTACTGCAGGGTAAGGTTGGCTACACCTTC. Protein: CASSLLQGKVGYTF.

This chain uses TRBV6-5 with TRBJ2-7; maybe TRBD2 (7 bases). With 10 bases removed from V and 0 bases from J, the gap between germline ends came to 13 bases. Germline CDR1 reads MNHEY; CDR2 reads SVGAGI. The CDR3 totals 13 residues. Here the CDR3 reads CATRAGASYEQYF. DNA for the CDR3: TGTGCCACCCGTGCGGGGGCCTCCTACGAGCAGTACTTC.

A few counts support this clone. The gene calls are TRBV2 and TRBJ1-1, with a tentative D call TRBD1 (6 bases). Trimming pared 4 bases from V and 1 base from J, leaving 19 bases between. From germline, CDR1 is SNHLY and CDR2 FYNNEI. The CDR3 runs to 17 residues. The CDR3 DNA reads TGTGCCAGCAGTGGAGGGGCGGGGGGCTCAGAGAACACTGAAGCTTTCTTT. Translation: CASSGGAGGSENTEAFF.

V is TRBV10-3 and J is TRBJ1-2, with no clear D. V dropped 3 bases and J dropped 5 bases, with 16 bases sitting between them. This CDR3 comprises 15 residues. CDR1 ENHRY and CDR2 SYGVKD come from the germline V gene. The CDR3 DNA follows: TGTGCCATCAGTGACCTACCGAGAGGCGTTTATGGCTACACCTTC. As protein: CAISDLPRGVYGYTF.

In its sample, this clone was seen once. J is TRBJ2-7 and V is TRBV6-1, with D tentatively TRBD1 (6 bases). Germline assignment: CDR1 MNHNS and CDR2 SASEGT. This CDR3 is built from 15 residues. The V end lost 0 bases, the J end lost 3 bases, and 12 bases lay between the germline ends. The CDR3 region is CASSEAATGYYEQYF. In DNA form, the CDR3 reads TGTGCCAGCAGTGAAGCAGCGACAGGCTACTACGAGCAGTACTTC.

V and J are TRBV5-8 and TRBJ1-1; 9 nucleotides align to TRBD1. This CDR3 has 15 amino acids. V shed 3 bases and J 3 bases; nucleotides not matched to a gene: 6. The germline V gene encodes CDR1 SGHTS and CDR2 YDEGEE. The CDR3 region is CASSYGTGWDTEAFF. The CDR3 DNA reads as TGTGCCAGCAGCTACGGGACAGGGTGGGACACTGAAGCTTTCTTT.